This passage covers 19 T cell receptor beta chains from one sample sequenced in a study of Ad26.COV2.S vaccination and SARS-CoV-2 variants. Treatment reported: about 20 received Ad26.COV2.S at low or high dose, single or two shots; 5 received placebo; per-sample allocation not given. Sampling was done on day 63 after the first vaccine or placebo injection. Method: immunoSEQ multiplex PCR; TCRdb's copy keeps in-frame clones and lacks some. Of 300,000 to 400,000 clones detected, 65% to 90% appear once; the ten largest clones hold approximately 12%. Specimen: peripheral blood, collected in a trial of Ad26.COV2.S vaccine versus placebo. The receptors shown here come from a person between 18 and 60 years old who received the Ad26.COV2.S COVID-19 vaccine or a placebo.

The chain combines TRBV2 with TRBJ1-6, with TRBD1 matching over 8 bases. Germline values: CDR1 SNHLY, CDR2 FYNNEI. The CDR3 length is 16 residues. V lost 5 bases to trimming and J lost 2 bases; unmatched junction nucleotides: 5. Here the CDR3 DNA reads TGTGCCAGCAGTCCCGACAGGGGCCCCTATAATTCACCCCTCCACTTT. This translates into CASSPDRGPYNSPLHF.

The chain carries TRBV7-2 and TRBJ2-7, with TRBD2 identical over 7 bases. The V gene's germline CDR1 is SGHTA and CDR2 FQGNSA. The CDR3 spans 14 residues. J lost 2 bases, V lost 1 base, and 2 bases had no gene match. CDR3 in DNA: TGTGCCAGCAGCTTAGGGCGGGGGACCTACGAGCAGTACTTC. This encodes CASSLGRGTYEQYF.

This clone was seen a few times. The chain carries TRBV7-8 and TRBJ1-2; possible D gene TRBD1, 5 bases. CDR3 length: 13 amino acids. The ends were cut back, 5 bases at V and 4 bases at J, with 11 bases in the middle. Germline V gene sequence: CDR1 SGHVS, CDR2 FQNEAQ. The CDR3 is CASSPGRSYGYTF. The CDR3 DNA reads as TGTGCCAGCAGCCCGGGACGGAGCTATGGCTACACCTTC.

The chain recombines TRBV7-3 with TRBJ2-2, with no clear D. The CDR3 contains 18 residues. The V end lost 1 base, the J end lost 6 bases, and 21 bases lay between the germline ends. Germline assignment: CDR1 SGHTA and CDR2 FQGTGA. CDR3 bases: TGTGCCAGCAGCTTAAGGAGTGTGAGAGTGGGCCCCCCCGGGGAGCTGTTTTTT. This translates into CASSLRSVRVGPPGELFF.

V usage is TRBV4-3 and J usage is TRBJ2-7; 7 nucleotides line up with TRBD2. Germline V gene lookup returns CDR1 LGHNA and CDR2 YSLEER. Trimming took 2 bases from V and 7 from J; bases not matched to a gene: 5. The CDR3 contains 13 residues. The CDR3 is CASSQTSAGEQYF. The CDR3 DNA sequence: TGCGCCAGCAGCCAAACTAGCGCGGGGGAGCAGTACTTC.

The gene calls are TRBV5-1 and TRBJ2-2; D gene unclear. The CDR3 is made up of 16 amino acids. Per germline, CDR1 SGHRS and CDR2 YFSETQ. The ends were cut back, 0 bases at V and 3 bases at J, with 12 bases in the middle. The DNA for the CDR3 is TGCGCCAGCAGCTTGGCCTTGGTAGGTCACACCGGGGAGCTGTTTTTT. It translates to CASSLALVGHTGELFF.

The chain links TRBV27 to TRBJ1-5; no definite D call. Germline V gives CDR1 MNHEY, CDR2 SMNVEV (reference sequence). With 3 bases removed from V and 6 bases from J, the gap between germline ends came to 12 bases. This CDR3 is built from 14 residues. The DNA for the CDR3 is TGTGCCAGCAGTTTTAGGACTGACGGTCAGCCCCAGCATTTT. This gives the protein CASSFRTDGQPQHF.

J is TRBJ1-3 and V is TRBV6-1; 8 bases line up with TRBD1. The CDR3 loop spans 19 amino acids. Germline trimming cut 3 bases from V and 1 base from J; bases unmatched to any gene: 14. CDR1 and CDR2 (germline): MNHNS, SASEGT. CDR3 DNA sequence: TGTGCCAGCAGTGATATGGGCAGGGGGCTTCGTGGATCTGGAAACACCATATATTTT. Protein: CASSDMGRGLRGSGNTIYF.

The V call is TRBV19, the J call TRBJ1-5, with a tentative D call TRBD1 (5 bases). This CDR3 has 13 residues. V was pared by 5 bases and J by 4 bases, with 9 bases between. CDR1 and CDR2 from the germline V gene are LNHDA and SQIVND (reference sequence). The CDR3 loop reads CASSSGGNQPQHF. In DNA form, the CDR3 reads TGTGCCAGTAGTTCGGGGGGTAATCAGCCCCAGCATTTT.

By its share, this clone is medium-sized (0.01 to 0.1%). The gene calls are TRBV5-6 and TRBJ2-6; 7 bases match TRBD1. J gave up 0 bases and V 4 bases, and 7 bases lay outside the gene matches. The germline V gene encodes CDR1 SGHDT and CDR2 YYEEEE. The CDR3 is 17 amino acids. CDR3 in DNA: TGTGCCAGCAGCATCGGACAGGCGAGCTCTGGGGCCAACGTCCTGACTTTC. Its translation is CASSIGQASSGANVLTF.

Points on this clone: The sample holds other DNA sequences that translate to the same CDR3. This sequence joins TRBV5-1 and TRBJ2-3; no clear D gene. Germline assignment: CDR1 SGHRS and CDR2 YFSETQ. V lost 1 base, J lost 2 bases, and 11 bases lay in between. The CDR3 is made up of 15 amino acids. The CDR3 coding sequence is TGCGCCAGCAGCTTGAGTGGCGGTTCCACAGATACGCAGTATTTT. Its translation is CASSLSGGSTDTQYF.

The chain joins TRBV6-5 to TRBJ1-2; 11 bases align to TRBD1. From germline, CDR1 is MNHEY and CDR2 SVGAGI. Losses at the gene ends were 2 bases for V and 8 bases for J; bases not matched to a gene: 4. This CDR3 comprises 14 residues. The CDR3: CASSYGQGARGYTF. The CDR3, as DNA: TGTGCCAGCAGTTACGGACAGGGGGCGCGGGGCTACACCTTC.

This chain connects TRBV5-6 to TRBJ2-1, with 15 bases that match TRBD2. V shed 4 bases and J 8 bases; nucleotides not matched to a gene: 4. Germline V gives CDR1 SGHDT, CDR2 YYEEEE. The CDR3 consists of 15 residues. The CDR3 spells CASSPGLAGGHEQFF. The CDR3 DNA follows: TGTGCCAGCAGCCCGGGACTAGCGGGAGGACATGAGCAGTTCTTC.

The J gene is TRBJ1-6, the V gene TRBV7-2, with TRBD1 as a possible D gene (6 bases). Germline V CDR1 and CDR2: SGHTA, FQGNSA. V lost 5 bases to trimming and J lost 6 bases, with 17 bases between them. This CDR3 comprises 16 residues. The CDR3 is CASSAAGTQINSPLHF. As DNA, the CDR3 is TGTGCCAGCAGCGCAGCAGGGACACAGATTAATTCACCCCTCCACTTT. Looking up the rest from reference TRBV7-2 and TRBJ1-6 gives the full variable domain: GAGVSQSPSNKVTEKGKDVELRCDPISGHTALYWYRQSLGQGLEFLIYFQGNSAPDKSGLPSDRFSAERTGGSVSTLTIQRTQQEDSAVYLCASSAAGTQINSPLHFGNGTRLTVT.

The gene calls are TRBV28 and TRBJ2-3, with a weak D call TRBD1 (6 bases). Germline CDR1 is MDHEN and CDR2 is SYDVKM. The CDR3 runs to 15 residues. V lost 4 bases to trimming and J lost 1 base, with 12 bases between them. The CDR3 loop is CASSSQGIGTDTQYF. The CDR3 DNA reads as TGTGCCAGCAGTTCTCAGGGGATCGGCACAGATACGCAGTATTTT.

The chain links TRBV28 to TRBJ1-4; 9 nucleotides line up with TRBD1. V was clipped by 6 bases and J by 3 bases; unmatched bases: 11. The CDR3 length is 17 residues. Per germline, CDR1 MDHEN and CDR2 SYDVKM. The CDR3 reads CASSLPTGGDPNEKLFF. The CDR3 nucleotides read TGTGCCAGCAGCCTCCCCACAGGGGGCGACCCTAATGAAAAACTGTTTTTT.

This chain links TRBV10-3 with TRBJ2-3, with 8 nucleotides matching TRBD1. Per germline, CDR1 ENHRY and CDR2 SYGVKD. This CDR3 comprises 21 residues. Germline trimming cut 0 bases from V and 0 bases from J; bases unmatched to any gene: 17. CDR3 sequence reads: CAISESGRGRNSGSSTDTQYF. The DNA for the CDR3 is TGTGCCATCAGTGAGTCGGGCAGGGGGCGAAATAGCGGATCTAGCACAGATACGCAGTATTTT.

This chain links TRBV6-5 with TRBJ2-1; D ambiguous. CDR3 length: 11 amino acids. Trimming removed 5 bases at V and 7 bases at J, with 6 bases between. Germline V gives CDR1 MNHEY, CDR2 SVGAGI. The DNA for the CDR3 is TGTGCCAGCAGTAAAATAAATGAGCAGTTCTTC. This gives the protein CASSKINEQFF.

The chain carries TRBV5-1 and TRBJ1-3; D possibly corresponds to TRBD1 (5 bases). There are 16 residues in the CDR3. Deletions cut 3 bases from V and 1 base from J, with 14 bases between. CDR1 and CDR2 from the germline V gene are SGHRS and YFSETQ. The CDR3 DNA is TGCGCCAGCAGCTCCGGGACCGCTACTTCTGGAAACACCATATATTTT. This gives the protein CASSSGTATSGNTIYF.